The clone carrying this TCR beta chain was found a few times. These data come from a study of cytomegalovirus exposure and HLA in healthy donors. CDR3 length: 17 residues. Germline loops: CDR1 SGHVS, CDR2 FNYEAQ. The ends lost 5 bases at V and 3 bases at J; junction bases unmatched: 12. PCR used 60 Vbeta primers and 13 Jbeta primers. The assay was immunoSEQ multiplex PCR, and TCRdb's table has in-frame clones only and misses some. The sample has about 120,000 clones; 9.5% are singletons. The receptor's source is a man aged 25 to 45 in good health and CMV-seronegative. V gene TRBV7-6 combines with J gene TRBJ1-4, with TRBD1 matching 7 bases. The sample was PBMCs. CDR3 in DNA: TGTGCCAGCAGCCATGGCCCAACTCAGGGGGCTAATGAAAAACTGTTTTTT. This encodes CASSHGPTQGANEKLFF.